This T cell receptor (beta chain) was identified during a study of CD8 T cells in ankylosing spondylitis (dated by TCRdb to about 2017). About the investigation overall: To find TCR variants linked to disease, the study profiled T cell receptor beta repertoires in ankylosing spondylitis patients and healthy donors. In total, the full study cohort was made up of nearly 110 healthy donors and about two dozen ankylosing spondylitis patients. Peripheral blood samples were taken, and synovial fluid was additionally collected from ankylosing spondylitis patients.

Turning to this clonotype: Its recognized antigen is unknown. No base qualities exist here, and no much larger clone lies one base off it.

The run used an Illumina MiSeq. Quantitative 5'-RACE with molecular barcodes was used to prepare TCR beta libraries. In the original analysis: A new computational method, built on a probabilistic model of VDJ rearrangement, was used to identify disease-linked TCR variants. TCRdb trimmed public reads at Q25 via fastp, called clones via MiXCR and kept in-frame beta chains. Each record represents a unique CDR3 protein, reported with the most common genes and DNA among its rows. These V and J calls are TCRdb output, not the study's own analysis. This sample holds over 30,000 distinct CDR3 sequences; 16% were observed only once. Approximately 48% of the sample belongs to the ten largest clones. Reading from cysteine to phenylalanine, the CDR3 counts 14 amino acids. Of all the DNA, just the CDR3 is kept, 42 bases in frame from base 1. V loses 7 bases at its end and J loses 7 bases; junction bases beyond the gene matches: 8.

Broad study findings and their caveats: A TCR beta motif made up of several highly homologous amino acid variants appeared to be characteristic of blood from ankylosing spondylitis patients. The disease-linked clones showed a CD8+ phenotype and occurred at relatively low frequencies in peripheral blood. According to the report, matched synovial fluid samples from ankylosing spondylitis patients were significantly enriched for the disease-linked clones. Some motif variants were previously reported in synovial fluid and blood of reactive arthritis patients, suggesting common disease-initiation mechanisms.

Sample: blood. This receptor was obtained from a male donor with ankylosing spondylitis or in good health (not recorded which). The chain employs TRBV12-3 or TRBV12-4 and TRBJ1-2, with 11 junctional bases fitting TRBD1. The CDR3 region has the sequence CASTQDRGHSGYTF. The nucleotides are TGTGCCAGCACCCAGGACAGGGGGCACAGTGGCTACACCTTC.